Described below is a single TCR beta chain sequence and its context. The antigen is undetermined. The data are from a study of T cell repertoires in cytomegalovirus infection. Study outcomes and limitations: Predominance within the ex vivo response was attributable to HLA-C-restricted CMV-specific TCR beta clonotypes.

TCRdb analysed the reads with MiXCR anew, one entry per CDR3 protein. The table has 510,000 or so distinct CDR3 sequences, approximately 26% seen once. The sequence came from a human donor in good health (CMV status not recorded). Some clones in this sample may be carry-over from other donors' samples. The source material was PBMCs.

The CDR3 region has the DNA TGTGCCAGCAGTAGGGCTTCGGACAGGGAGACCCAGTACTTC. Translation: CASSRASDRETQYF. The chain is built from TRBV12-3 or TRBV12-4 and TRBJ2-5; 7 bases are a match to TRBD1. The CDR3 is 14 amino acids. Trimming removed 5 bases from V and 5 bases from J; junction bases left unmatched: 8.